The 4 T cell receptor beta chains given below trace back to one sample, sequenced in a study of blood T cell repertoires in COVID-19. Libraries were prepared by immunoSEQ multiplex PCR; TCRdb keeps only in-frame clonotypes and omits some of them. The sample lists 250,000 to 350,000 clones, roughly 83% occurring once. The sequenced sample consisted of peripheral blood. Source of these receptors: a human donor with COVID-19, enrolled during active disease. The donor label of this sample is uncertain.

V gene TRBV7-2 combines with J gene TRBJ2-2, with TRBD1 matching 10 bases. CDR1 is SGHTA, CDR2 FQGNSA, per germline. This CDR3 has 18 amino acids. The V gene end was trimmed by 1 base and the J gene end by 4 bases; junction bases not matched to a gene: 9. The CDR3: CASSLDRDRGVSTGELFF. The CDR3 DNA reads TGTGCCAGCAGCTTAGACCGGGACAGGGGAGTAAGCACCGGGGAGCTGTTTTTT.

The chain links TRBV7-2 to TRBJ2-7; 7 positions agree with TRBD2. Per germline, CDR1 SGHTA and CDR2 FQGNSA. V was clipped by 4 bases and J by 0 bases; unmatched bases: 6. This CDR3 is 15 amino acids long. The CDR3 loop is CASSSPGGLSYEQYF. DNA for the CDR3: TGTGCCAGCAGCTCCCCGGGAGGACTCTCCTACGAGCAGTACTTC.

This chain joins TRBV4-1 and TRBJ1-4, with D unresolved. The CDR3 loop spans 15 amino acids. V was pared by 5 bases and J by 6 bases, with 16 bases between. Per the germline V gene, CDR1 is MGHRA and CDR2 is YSYEKL. The CDR3 DNA reads TGCGCCAGCAGCAGACCGGCCCTGCGGGATGAAAAACTGTTTTTT. Its protein is CASSRPALRDEKLFF.

V gene TRBV28 combines with J gene TRBJ1-5, with TRBD1 identical over 9 bases. Per the germline V gene, CDR1 is MDHEN and CDR2 is SYDVKM. The CDR3 length is 15 residues. J was trimmed by 2 bases and V by 7 bases; bases with no gene match: 6. The CDR3 protein is CASTLDRGRNQPQHF. In DNA, the CDR3 is TGTGCCAGCACTTTGGACAGGGGACGCAATCAGCCCCAGCATTTT. The variable domain in full, completed from reference TRBV28 and TRBJ1-5, reads DVKVTQSSRYLVKRTGEKVFLECVQDMDHENMFWYRQDPGLGLRLIYFSYDVKMKEKGDIPEGYSVSREKKERFSLILESASTNQTSMYLCASTLDRGRNQPQHFGDGTRLSIL.